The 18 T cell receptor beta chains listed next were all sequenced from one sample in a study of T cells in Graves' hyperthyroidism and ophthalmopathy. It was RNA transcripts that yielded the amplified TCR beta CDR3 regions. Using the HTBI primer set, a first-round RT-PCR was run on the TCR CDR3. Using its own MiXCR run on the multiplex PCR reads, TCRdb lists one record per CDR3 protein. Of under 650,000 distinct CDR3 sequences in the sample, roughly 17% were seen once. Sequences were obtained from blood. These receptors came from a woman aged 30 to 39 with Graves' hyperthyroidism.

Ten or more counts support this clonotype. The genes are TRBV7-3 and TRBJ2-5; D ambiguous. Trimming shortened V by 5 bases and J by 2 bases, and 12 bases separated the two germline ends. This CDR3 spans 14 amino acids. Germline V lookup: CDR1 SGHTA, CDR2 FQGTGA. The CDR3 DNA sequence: TGTGCCAGCAGCCCCCAGGCCACACAAGAGACCCAGTACTTC. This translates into CASSPQATQETQYF.

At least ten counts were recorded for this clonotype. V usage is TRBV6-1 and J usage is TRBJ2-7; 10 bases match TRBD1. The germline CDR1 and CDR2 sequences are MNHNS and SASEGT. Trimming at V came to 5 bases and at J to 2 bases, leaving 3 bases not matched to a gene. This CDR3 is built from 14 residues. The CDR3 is CASSPGQGTYEQYF. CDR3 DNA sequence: TGTGCCAGCAGTCCGGGACAGGGGACCTACGAGCAGTACTTC.

The CDR3 DNA sequence: TGCAGCGTTGGAATAGTACCCGGGTCACGGGTCACTGAAGCTTTCTTT. Encoded protein: CSVGIVPGSRVTEAFF. The J gene is TRBJ1-1, the V gene TRBV29-1, with unresolved D. Trimming removed 4 bases at V and 4 bases at J, with 22 bases between. CDR1 and CDR2 (germline): SQVTM, ANQGSEA. The CDR3 loop spans 16 amino acids.

CDR3 bases: TGCAGTGCTAGAGATAGTTTGTCCAATGAGCAGTTCTTC. Its translation is CSARDSLSNEQFF. The chain links TRBV20-1 to TRBJ2-1; no definite D call. This CDR3 spans 13 amino acids. Per the germline V gene, CDR1 is DFQATT and CDR2 is SNEGSKA (reference sequence). Trimming left V 0 bases short and J 6 bases short, with 9 bases between.

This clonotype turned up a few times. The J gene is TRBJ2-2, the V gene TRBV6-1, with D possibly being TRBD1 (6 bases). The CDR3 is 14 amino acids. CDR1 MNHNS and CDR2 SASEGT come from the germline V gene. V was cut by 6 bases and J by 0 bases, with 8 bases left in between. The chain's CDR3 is CASRGQSNTGELFF. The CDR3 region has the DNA TGTGCCAGCAGGGGACAATCGAACACCGGGGAGCTGTTTTTT.

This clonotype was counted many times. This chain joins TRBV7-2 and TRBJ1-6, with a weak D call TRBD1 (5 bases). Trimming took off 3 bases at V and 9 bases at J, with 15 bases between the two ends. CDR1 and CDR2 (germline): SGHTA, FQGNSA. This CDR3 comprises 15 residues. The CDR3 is CASSFLNIRGSPLHF. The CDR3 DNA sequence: TGTGCCAGCAGCTTCCTCAACATAAGGGGTTCACCCCTCCACTTT.

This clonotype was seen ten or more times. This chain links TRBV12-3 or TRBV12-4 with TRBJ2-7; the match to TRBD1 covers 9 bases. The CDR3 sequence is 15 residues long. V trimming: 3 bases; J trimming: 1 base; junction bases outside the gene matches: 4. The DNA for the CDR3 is TGTGCCAGCAGTTTTCGGACAGGGGAATCCTACGAGCAGTACTTC. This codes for CASSFRTGESYEQYF.

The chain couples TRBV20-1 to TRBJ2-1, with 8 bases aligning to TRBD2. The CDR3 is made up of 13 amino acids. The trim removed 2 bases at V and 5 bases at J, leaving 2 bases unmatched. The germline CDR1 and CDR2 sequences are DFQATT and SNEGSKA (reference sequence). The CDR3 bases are TGCAGTGCTAGAACTAGCGGAAACAATGAGCAGTTCTTC. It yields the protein CSARTSGNNEQFF.

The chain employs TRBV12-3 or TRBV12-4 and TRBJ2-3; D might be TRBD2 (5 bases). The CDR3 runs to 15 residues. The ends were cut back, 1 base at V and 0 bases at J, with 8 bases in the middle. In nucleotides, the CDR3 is TGTGCCAGCAGTTTAGACCCGGGGAGCACAGATACGCAGTATTTT. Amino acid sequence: CASSLDPGSTDTQYF.

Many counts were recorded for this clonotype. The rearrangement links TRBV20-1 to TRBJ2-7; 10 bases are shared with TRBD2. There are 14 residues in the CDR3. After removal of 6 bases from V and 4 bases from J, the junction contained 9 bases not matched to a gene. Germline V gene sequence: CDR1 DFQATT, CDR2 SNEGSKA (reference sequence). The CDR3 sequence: CSALTSGTEYEQYF. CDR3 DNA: TGCAGTGCCCTTACTAGCGGGACTGAATACGAGCAGTACTTC.

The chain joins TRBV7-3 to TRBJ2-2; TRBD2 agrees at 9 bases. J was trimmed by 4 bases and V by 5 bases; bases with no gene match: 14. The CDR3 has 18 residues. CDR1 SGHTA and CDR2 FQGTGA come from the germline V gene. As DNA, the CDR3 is TGTGCCAGCAGCCCCCTGAGTAGCGGGAGAGGGGGCACCGGGGAGCTGTTTTTT. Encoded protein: CASSPLSSGRGGTGELFF.

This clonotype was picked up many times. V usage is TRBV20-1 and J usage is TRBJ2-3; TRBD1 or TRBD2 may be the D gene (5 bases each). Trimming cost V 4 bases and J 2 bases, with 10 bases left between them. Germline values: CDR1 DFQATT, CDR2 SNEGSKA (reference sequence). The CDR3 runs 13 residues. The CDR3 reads CSANMGTTDTQYF. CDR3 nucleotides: TGCAGTGCTAATATGGGGACCACAGATACGCAGTATTTT.

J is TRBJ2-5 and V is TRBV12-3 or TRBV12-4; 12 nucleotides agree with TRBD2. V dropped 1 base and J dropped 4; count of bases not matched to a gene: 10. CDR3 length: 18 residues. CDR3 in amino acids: CASSLGTWASGRGETQYF. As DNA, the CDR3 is TGTGCCAGCAGTTTAGGTACTTGGGCTAGCGGGAGGGGAGAGACCCAGTACTTC.

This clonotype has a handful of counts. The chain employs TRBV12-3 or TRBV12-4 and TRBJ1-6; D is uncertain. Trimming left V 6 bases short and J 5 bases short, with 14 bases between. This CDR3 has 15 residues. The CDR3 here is CASRGREVNNSPLHF. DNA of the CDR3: TGTGCCAGCAGGGGGAGGGAGGTAAATAATTCACCCCTCCACTTT.

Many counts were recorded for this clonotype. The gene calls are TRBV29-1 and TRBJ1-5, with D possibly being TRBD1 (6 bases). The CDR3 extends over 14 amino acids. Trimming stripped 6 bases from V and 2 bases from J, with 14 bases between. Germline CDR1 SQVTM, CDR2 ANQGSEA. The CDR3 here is CSVWDTGGNQPQHF. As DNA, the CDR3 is TGCAGCGTCTGGGACACGGGAGGCAATCAGCCCCAGCATTTT.

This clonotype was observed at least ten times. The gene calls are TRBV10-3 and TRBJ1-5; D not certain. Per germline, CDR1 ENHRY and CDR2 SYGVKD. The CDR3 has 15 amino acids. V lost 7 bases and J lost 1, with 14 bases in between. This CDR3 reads CAIKAGPNSNQPQHF. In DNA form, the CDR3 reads TGTGCCATCAAGGCGGGCCCAAACAGCAATCAGCCCCAGCATTTT.

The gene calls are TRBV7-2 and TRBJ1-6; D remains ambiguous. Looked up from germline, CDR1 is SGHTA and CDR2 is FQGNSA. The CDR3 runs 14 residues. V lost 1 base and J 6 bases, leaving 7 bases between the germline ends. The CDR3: CASSLGGINSPLHF. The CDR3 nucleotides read TGTGCCAGCAGCTTAGGGGGTATTAATTCACCCCTCCACTTT.

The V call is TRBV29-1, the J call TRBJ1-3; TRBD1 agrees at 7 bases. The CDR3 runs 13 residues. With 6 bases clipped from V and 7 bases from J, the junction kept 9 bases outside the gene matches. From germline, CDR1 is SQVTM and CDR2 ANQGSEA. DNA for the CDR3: TGCAGCGTATCAACAGGGGTAATCAACACCATATATTTT. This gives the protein CSVSTGVINTIYF. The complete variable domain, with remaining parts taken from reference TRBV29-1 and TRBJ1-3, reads SAVISQKPSRDICQRGTSLTIQCQVDSQVTMMFWYRQQPGQSLTLIATANQGSEATYESGFVIDKFPISRPNLTFSTLTVSNMSPEDSSIYLCSVSTGVINTIYFGEGSWLTVV.